The sequence of this T cell receptor beta chain was determined in a study of blood T cell repertoires in COVID-19. This clone occurred once. Repertoires were generated with immunoSEQ multiplex PCR, while TCRdb's copy carries only in-frame clones and drops some. Here the sample spans 250,000 to 300,000 clones, about 90% being singletons. V was pared by 6 bases and J by 1 base, with 10 bases between. The germline V gene has CDR1 ENHRY and CDR2 SYGVKD. The CDR3 is 14 amino acids. The chain is built from TRBV10-3 and TRBJ2-1; a weak D match, TRBD1 (6 bases). Material for sequencing was peripheral blood. The receptor was derived from a woman between 25 and 40 years old with COVID-19, enrolled during active disease. In DNA form, the CDR3 reads TGTGCCATCAGACAGGGACCTTCCTACAATGAGCAGTTCTTC. Amino acids: CAIRQGPSYNEQFF.